Below are 20 T cell receptor beta chains sequenced from a single sample in a study of technical replicates of blood from several donors. The protocol was immunoSEQ multiplex PCR, while the TCRdb copy is restricted to in-frame clones and leaves out a portion. The sample lists more than 90,000 clones; 95% were seen once. Source material: T cells isolated from PBMCs. The origin of the receptors is a human donor in good health.

This chain connects TRBV28 to TRBJ2-1; 8 nucleotides match TRBD1. The V segment lost 6 bases and the J segment 5 bases; nucleotides outside the gene matches: 3. There are 13 residues in the CDR3. CDR1 is MDHEN, CDR2 SYDVKM, per germline. DNA of the CDR3: TGTGCCAGCAGAGGACAGGGCCACAATGAGCAGTTCTTC. This codes for CASRGQGHNEQFF.

This rearrangement joins TRBV30 to TRBJ2-3; 11 bases map to TRBD2. The CDR3 loop spans 16 amino acids. After removal of 4 bases from V and 2 bases from J, the junction contained 8 bases not matched to a gene. Germline V CDR1 and CDR2: GTSNPN, SVGIG (reference sequence). The CDR3 region is CAWIAGTSGLTDTQYF. CDR3 DNA sequence: TGTGCCTGGATTGCCGGGACTAGCGGTCTCACAGATACGCAGTATTTT.

In regard to this clone: One junction end does not reproduce the germline sequence, and a read error may be involved. For the CDR3, the DNA is TGTGCTAGCAGCTTAGGGGCGGAGTGGGGGGACCAAGAGACCCAGTACTTC. Its translation is CASSLGAEWGDQETQYF. V and J are TRBV7-7 and TRBJ2-5; tentatively, D is TRBD2 (6 bases). From germline, CDR1 is SSHAT and CDR2 FNYEAQ (reference sequence). The length of the CDR3 is 17 residues.

This chain connects TRBV5-1 to TRBJ2-3; TRBD2 agrees at 10 bases. This CDR3 has 15 amino acids. V dropped 4 bases and J dropped 5; count of bases not matched to a gene: 7. Germline V gene data show CDR1 as SGHRS and CDR2 as YFSETQ. The CDR3 DNA reads as TGCGCCAGCAGCGCCCTAGCGGGAGAAGGAGATACGCAGTATTTT. Encoded protein: CASSALAGEGDTQYF.

The chain uses TRBV5-8 and TRBJ2-2, with D perhaps matching TRBD2 (5 bases). Germline loops: CDR1 SGHTS, CDR2 YDEGEE. CDR3 length: 14 amino acids. V gave up 1 base and J gave up 4 bases, with 8 bases separating them. The CDR3 here is CASSLMGSTGELFF. DNA for the CDR3: TGTGCCAGCAGCTTGATGGGGAGCACCGGGGAGCTGTTTTTT.

The V gene is TRBV13, the J gene TRBJ2-7; D is undetermined. This CDR3 contains 14 residues. CDR1 PRHDT and CDR2 FYEKMQ come from the germline V gene (reference sequence). Trimming took off 6 bases at V and 2 bases at J, with 14 bases between the two ends. Here the CDR3 DNA reads TGTGCCAGCAGTCTAGGCCCCGGTACCTACGAGCAGTACTTC. It encodes CASSLGPGTYEQYF.

The genes are TRBV28 and TRBJ1-2, with 7 bases fitting TRBD1. Looked up from germline, CDR1 is MDHEN and CDR2 is SYDVKM. Trimming at V came to 3 bases and at J to 5 bases, leaving 9 bases not matched to a gene. This CDR3 spans 15 amino acids. CDR3 in DNA: TGTGCCAGCAGTTTCCCCCAGGGGGACGGATATGGCTACACCTTC. Translation: CASSFPQGDGYGYTF.

The rearrangement joins TRBV19 to TRBJ2-7; 11 bases align to TRBD2. J gave up 4 bases and V 5 bases, and 10 bases lay outside the gene matches. There are 16 residues in the CDR3. The germline gives CDR1 LNHDA, CDR2 SQIVND (reference sequence). The CDR3 spells CASSYTTSGSRYEQYF. The CDR3 DNA sequence: TGTGCCAGTAGTTATACTACTAGCGGGAGTAGATACGAGCAGTACTTC.

The CDR3: CASSGQGEKLFF. CDR3 bases: TGTGCCAGTAGTGGACAGGGTGAAAAACTGTTTTTT. V and J are TRBV19 and TRBJ1-4; TRBD1 agrees at 8 bases. V gave up 5 bases and J gave up 7 bases; unmatched junction bases: 0. CDR1 and CDR2 from the germline V gene are LNHDA and SQIVND (reference sequence). This CDR3 comprises 12 residues.

The chain employs TRBV11-1 and TRBJ2-5, with a possible D match to TRBD2 (5 bases). The CDR3 runs 15 residues. Trimming left V 2 bases short and J 4 bases short, with 14 bases between. Germline lookup yields CDR1 SGHAT and CDR2 FQDESV (reference sequence). For the CDR3, the DNA is TGTGCCAGCAGCTTAAATACAGCGGTGGGAGAGACCCAGTACTTC. Its protein product is CASSLNTAVGETQYF.

V and J are TRBV18 and TRBJ1-5; 8 bases align to TRBD1. Trimming at V came to 5 bases and at J to 3 bases, leaving 3 bases not matched to a gene. The CDR3 runs 14 residues. Germline V gene data show CDR1 as KGHSH and CDR2 as LQKENI. In DNA, the CDR3 is TGTGCCAGCTCAGAGGACAGGGACAATCAGCCCCAGCATTTT. Translated, it gives CASSEDRDNQPQHF.

The rearrangement links TRBV12-1 to TRBJ2-6; TRBD2, the table's D call, was not compared with the DNA. TRBV12-1 is reported as a pseudogene. CDR3 length: 17 residues. The CDR3, as DNA: TGTGCCAGCAGCGACGCTAGTGTACAAAGTCGGGCCAACGTCCTGACTTTC. Amino acids: CASSDASVQSRANVLTF.

The V call is TRBV19, the J call TRBJ1-5; TRBD1 aligns across 8 bases. From germline, CDR1 is LNHDA and CDR2 SQIVND (reference sequence). The V gene end was trimmed by 1 base and the J gene end by 9 bases; junction bases not matched to a gene: 5. This CDR3 has 14 residues. The CDR3 loop is CASSIATGDRPQHF. The CDR3 nucleotides read TGTGCCAGTAGTATAGCGACAGGGGATAGGCCCCAGCATTTT. The entire variable domain, with the rest obtained from reference TRBV19 and TRBJ1-5, is as follows: DGGITQSPKYLFRKEGQNVTLSCEQNLNHDAMYWYRQDPGQGLRLIYYSQIVNDFQKGDIAEGYSVSREKKESFPLTVTSAQKNPTAFYLCASSIATGDRPQHFGDGTRLSIL.

With respect to this clone: The junction shows a germline mismatch at one end, possibly a read error. The chain employs TRBV2 and TRBJ2-7, with D maybe TRBD2 (7 bases). In germline, CDR1 is SNHLY, CDR2 FYNNEI. The CDR3 spans 12 residues. CDR3 bases: TGTGCCAGCAGCCACCTAGAGGGGGGACTACTTTTC. This encodes CASSHLEGGLLF.

This chain joins TRBV19 and TRBJ2-1, with TRBD2 matching over 13 bases. The CDR3 sequence is 15 residues long. Trimming removed 10 bases from V and 6 bases from J; junction bases left unmatched: 9. The V gene's germline CDR1 is LNHDA and CDR2 SQIVND (reference sequence). CDR3 region: CATRPGLAGLNEQFF. The CDR3 coding sequence is TGTGCCACCCGGCCGGGACTAGCGGGACTCAATGAGCAGTTCTTC.

This clone was observed once. The chain carries TRBV7-2 and TRBJ1-1; D gene ambiguous. The germline CDR1 and CDR2 sequences are SGHTA and FQGNSA. Trimming took 1 base from V and 0 from J, leaving 6 bases between them. The CDR3 contains 14 residues. The CDR3 coding sequence is TGTGCCAGCAGCTTAGACGAGGTGAACACTGAAGCTTTCTTT. This codes for CASSLDEVNTEAFF.

The CDR3 loop is CASSLVGDSYEQYF. The CDR3 nucleotides are TGCGCCAGCAGCTTGGTCGGGGACTCCTACGAGCAGTACTTC. The chain employs TRBV5-1 and TRBJ2-7, with D possibly TRBD2 on 5 matching bases. With 0 bases removed from V and 0 bases from J, the gap between germline ends came to 7 bases. The germline CDR1 and CDR2 sequences are SGHRS and YFSETQ. The length of the CDR3 is 14 residues.

V is TRBV5-4 and J is TRBJ2-3; TRBD2 is a possible D gene (7 bases). With 5 bases removed from V and 6 bases from J, the gap between germline ends came to 13 bases. The CDR3 extends over 13 amino acids. Germline CDR1 reads SGHNT; CDR2 reads YYREEE (reference sequence). The CDR3 DNA sequence: TGTGCCAGCAGAGGGGGGGGATATGATACGCAGTATTTT. This encodes CASRGGGYDTQYF.

V gene TRBV4-1 combines with J gene TRBJ2-1, with 7 bases lining up with TRBD2. The CDR3 has 15 residues. CDR1 and CDR2 from the germline V gene are MGHRA and YSYEKL. The V segment lost 1 base and the J segment 9 bases; nucleotides outside the gene matches: 9. The CDR3 loop reads CASSQGLRELSEQFF. The DNA of the CDR3 is TGCGCCAGCAGCCAAGGTTTGCGGGAGCTCAGTGAGCAGTTCTTC.

This clone was seen more than once but under ten times. The CDR3 protein is CASSLESTRNTGELFF. Here the CDR3 DNA reads TGCGCCAGCAGCTTGGAATCGACACGTAACACCGGGGAGCTGTTTTTT. The chain is built from TRBV5-1 and TRBJ2-2; D is ambiguous. The germline V and J ends were trimmed by 0 bases and 2 bases, with 11 bases remaining between them. The CDR3 spans 16 residues. Per germline, CDR1 SGHRS and CDR2 YFSETQ.